This TCR beta chain was identified in a study of CXCR3-negative and CXCR3-positive naive CD8 T cells. Whole-study results and caveats: Much lower diversity was found in memory CD8+ cells, while both naive subsets had comparably high diversity. TCR strength was inferred from TRB CDR3 properties, while surface CD5 was comparable between naive subsets. Cryopreservation partially decreased CXCR3 expression, and most assays used fresh PBMCs.

Using triplicate sorts, 250,000 to 350,000 cells were collected each time from every CD8+ T cell subset. Concerning this clonotype itself: The antigen remains unidentified.

In preparing the TRB cDNA libraries, 5' RACE with UMI labels was used. Each CDR3 protein gets one entry in TCRdb, which reprocessed the 5' RACE reads and gives no DNA. The sample is made up of 75,000 or so distinct CDR3 sequences, and the top ten hold about 1.6% of it. The germline V gene has CDR1 SGHTA and CDR2 FQGTGA. This CDR3 is 16 amino acids long. This TCR was sampled from a human donor in good health. Some clones in this sample may be carry-over from other donors' samples. V is TRBV7-3 and J is TRBJ2-1; absent DNA, TCRdb's TRBD1 call cannot be checked. Sequencing input: naive CXCR3- CD8+ T cells from blood. Subset described: CD45RO-CCR7+CD27+CD95- naive CD8+ T cells lacking CXCR3 (TNR3-). CDR3 in amino acids: CASTPTGTPYYNEQFF. Full variable domain (outside the CDR3, taken from reference TRBV7-3 and TRBJ2-1): GAGVSQTPSNKVTEKGKYVELRCDPISGHTALYWYRQSLGQGPEFLIYFQGTGAADDSGLPNDRFFAVRPEGSVSTLKIQRTERGDSAVYLCASTPTGTPYYNEQFFGPGTRLTVL.